The rows below give T cell receptor beta chains drawn from one sample of a study of blood T cell repertoires in COVID-19. The data were produced by immunoSEQ multiplex PCR, yet TCRdb's version contains in-frame clones alone and is incomplete. This table holds fewer than 300,000 clones, roughly 84% found once. Sequencing was carried out using peripheral blood. The receptors come from a human donor with COVID-19, enrolled during active disease. The donor label of this sample is uncertain. The CDR3 runs from the conserved cysteine through the conserved F or W. The D gene is left open where the match is weak. Some rows mark clone size as missing; the rest say once, few, many or name a class of expanded clone.

-	TRBJ2-5	TRBV7-9	TRBD1	TGTGCCAGCAGCCAGACAGGGGCTCTGGAGACCCAGTACTTC	CASSQTGALETQYF
few	TRBJ2-4	TRBV21-1	-	TGTGCCAGCAGCAAAGTCAGAAGGGAGGGGAAAAAAAACATTCAGTACTTC	CASSKVRREGKKNIQYF
-	TRBJ2-7	TRBV12-5	-	TGTGCTAGTGGTAAAGCCCCGGGAACAACCTACGAGCAGTACTTC	CASGKAPGTTYEQYF
few	TRBJ1-3	TRBV6-5	TRBD1	TGTGCCGTCGCGGACAGGGGAATCGGAAACACCATATATTTT	CAVADRGIGNTIYF
-	TRBJ1-5	TRBV10-3	-	TGTGCCACAGGCACAGGTGACATCAGGCCCCAGCATTTT	CATGTGDIRPQHF
-	TRBJ1-5	TRBV10-3	TRBD1	TGTGCCATCAGTGAGGGGACAGGACCCAGCAATCAGCCCCAGCATTTT	CAISEGTGPSNQPQHF
-	TRBJ1-2	TRBV6-6	-	TGTGCCAGCAGCCCGACTCGGGAGGGCTATGGCTACACCTTC	CASSPTREGYGYTF
-	TRBJ1-1	TRBV19	-	TGTGCCAGTAGTACAGTCGAGGGCACTGAAGCTTTCTTT	CASSTVEGTEAFF
-	TRBJ1-5	TRBV19	TRBD1	TGTGCCAGCGCATCCCTCAGACAGGGTGCGGATCAGCCCCAGCATTTT	CASASLRQGADQPQHF
-	TRBJ1-5	TRBV19	TRBD1	TGTGCCAGTAGTTTTCGGGACAGTCTATCGGCCCAGCATTTT	CASSFRDSLSAQHF
-	TRBJ1-6	TRBV4-1	TRBD1	TGCGCCAGCAGCCAAGGGGACAGGGGGCCGGATTCACCCCTCCACTTT	CASSQGDRGPDSPLHF
-	TRBJ2-1	TRBV20-1	-	TGCAGTGTTGGAGTCCTCAATGAGCAGTTCTTC	CSVGVLNEQFF
-	TRBJ1-2	TRBV7-2	-	TGTGCCAGCAGTTTCTCAGGGAATGGCTACACCTTC	CASSFSGNGYTF
once	TRBJ2-3	TRBV23-1	TRBD1	TGCGCCAGCAGTCAATCCAACGACAGGGTTTTGAGGCCACTAAACACAGATACGCAGTATTTT	CASSQSNDRVLRPLNTDTQYF
-	TRBJ2-7	TRBV5-1	TRBD2	TGCGCCAGCAGCTCTTCTGGACTAGCGGGAGGCGGGAACGAGCAGTACTTC	CASSSSGLAGGGNEQYF
-	TRBJ1-1	TRBV10-3	-	TGTGCCATCAGTCCCAGGGAGGGGGACACTGAAGCTTTCTTT	CAISPREGDTEAFF
-	TRBJ2-7	TRBV23-1	-	TGCGCCAGCAGTCAACCCGCCTACAGGGCCTACGAGCAGTACTTC	CASSQPAYRAYEQYF
-	TRBJ1-3	TRBV28	-	TGTGCCAGCAGTCTTCACAGGGAAGGAAACACCATATATTTT	CASSLHREGNTIYF
-	TRBJ1-1	TRBV15	TRBD1	TGTGCCACCAGCAGAGAGACAGGGGGCCTCAACACTGAAGCTTTCTTT	CATSRETGGLNTEAFF
few	TRBJ2-2	TRBV7-2	-	TGTGCCAGCAGCCCGATCGGTATGGCCGGGGAGCTGTTTTTT	CASSPIGMAGELFF
-	TRBJ1-2	TRBV27	TRBD1	TGTGCCAGCAGTTTAGGGACAGGTCATGGCTACACCTTC	CASSLGTGHGYTF
-	TRBJ2-2	TRBV10-3	TRBD1	TGTGCCATCAGTGGGGGGACAGGGGTAGCGGGTACCGGGGAGCTGTTTTTT	CAISGGTGVAGTGELFF
-	TRBJ1-5	TRBV5-6	TRBD1	TGTGCCAGCACCAAGGGACAGTACAGGGAGCCCCAGCATTTT	CASTKGQYREPQHF
-	TRBJ2-3	TRBV15	TRBD2	TGTGCCACCAGGGACGAGACTAGCGGGTACACAGATACGCAGTATTTT	CATRDETSGYTDTQYF